This TCR beta chain came from a study of identical twins. TCRdb reanalysed the 5' RACE reads using MiXCR and keeps one entry per CDR3 protein. Of fewer than 350,000 distinct CDR3 sequences detected, more than 6.5% appear once; the ten largest clones hold around 2.1%. The CDR3 spans 13 residues. Per the germline V gene, CDR1 is DFQATT and CDR2 is SNEGSKA (reference sequence). Trimming shortened V by 8 bases and J by 0 bases, and 11 bases separated the two germline ends. Notes on the study in general: Zero-insertion findings could be partly confounded by invariant cells (MAIT and iNKT cells). Carriage of fewer insertions was seen in abundant cord blood beta clonotypes, whereas memory repertoires showed none.

Remarks on this clonotype: Its antigen is still unknown.

These sequences were also reported in another study, on yellow fever vaccine responses in identical twins.

This clonotype originated in a young woman in good health. This chain uses TRBV20-1 with TRBJ2-1; possibly TRBD1 for D (5 bases). Sequencing was done on a sample of memory (CD45RO+) T cells sorted from blood. CDR3 DNA: TGCAGTCCCCTGGGGCCCTCCTACAATGAGCAGTTCTTC. Translation gives CSPLGPSYNEQFF.